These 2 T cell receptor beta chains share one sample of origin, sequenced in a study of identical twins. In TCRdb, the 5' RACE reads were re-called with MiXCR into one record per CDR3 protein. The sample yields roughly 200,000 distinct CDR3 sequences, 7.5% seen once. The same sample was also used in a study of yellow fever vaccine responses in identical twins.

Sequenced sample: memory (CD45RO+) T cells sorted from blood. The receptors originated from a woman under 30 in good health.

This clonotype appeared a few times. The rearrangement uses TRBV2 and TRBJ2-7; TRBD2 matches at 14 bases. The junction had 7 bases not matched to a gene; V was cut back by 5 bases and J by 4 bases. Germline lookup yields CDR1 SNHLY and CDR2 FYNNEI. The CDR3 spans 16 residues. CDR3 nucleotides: TGTGCCAGCAGTCGGGGACTAGCGGGAGCAGGGTACGAGCAGTACTTC. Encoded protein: CASSRGLAGAGYEQYF.

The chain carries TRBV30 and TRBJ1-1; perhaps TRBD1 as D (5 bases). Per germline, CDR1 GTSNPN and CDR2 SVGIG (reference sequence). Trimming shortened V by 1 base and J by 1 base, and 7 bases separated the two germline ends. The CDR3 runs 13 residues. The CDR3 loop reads CAWSGGGNTEAFF. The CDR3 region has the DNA TGTGCCTGGAGTGGGGGGGGGAACACTGAAGCTTTCTTT.